This T cell receptor beta chain was profiled in a study of CD8+ T cells in alopecia areata. General study findings and limits: The link between baseline CD8+ expansion and response remains uncertain with one nonresponder.

The treatment denotes: oral pan-JAK inhibitor, 5-10 mg twice daily. It was from alopecia areata patients that lesional scalp punch biopsies and peripheral blood were collected. In the case of this clone: Its antigen remains unidentified.

The germline V gene has CDR1 MGHDK and CDR2 SYGVNS. Trimming shortened V by 1 base and J by 3 bases, and 13 bases separated the two germline ends. The CDR3 extends over 15 amino acids. Reverse transcription of extracted RNA yielded cDNA, which provided the sequencing template. The data were produced by immunoSEQ multiplex PCR, yet TCRdb's version contains in-frame clones alone and is incomplete. The table has fewer than 250,000 clones, just under 65% seen once. The sequence was collected from a human donor with alopecia areata. The input for sequencing was CD4+ T cells sorted from blood, taken between weeks 49 and 50, from a patient treated with tofacitinib. The chain recombines TRBV25-1 with TRBJ2-7; D may be TRBD2 (6 bases). The CDR3 DNA reads TGTGCCAGCAGTGAATCGGACCTGCGGGGCTACGAGCAGTACTTC. Encoded protein: CASSESDLRGYEQYF.